The 18 T cell receptor beta chains below come from one sample, sequenced in a study of prognosis after radiotherapy for stage I lung cancer. Genomic DNA was the source, and TCR beta CDR3 was amplified from it by two-round multiplex PCR. Round-one PCR had primers specific to each TRBV and TRBJ gene. TCRdb re-analysed the multiplex PCR reads in MiXCR, keeping a single row per CDR3 protein. The table lists tens of thousands of distinct CDR3 sequences, approximately 40% of them singletons. The sample here was PBMCs, taken before or after stereotactic body radiation therapy (not recorded which). These receptors originate from a donor aged 50 or older with non-small cell lung cancer.

The sample holds many counts of this clonotype. The rearrangement links TRBV28 to TRBJ2-4, with 7 nucleotides matching TRBD1. V gave up 1 base and J gave up 1 base; unmatched junction bases: 4. The CDR3 loop spans 16 amino acids. Germline-derived CDR1 and CDR2 are MDHEN and SYDVKM. The CDR3 loop is CASSLYGTEAKNIQYF. The CDR3 nucleotides are TGTGCCAGCAGTTTATATGGGACAGAGGCCAAAAACATTCAGTACTTC.

V and J are TRBV11-2 and TRBJ1-2, with 7 bases aligning to TRBD1. Per the germline V gene, CDR1 is SGHAT and CDR2 is FQNNGV. V dropped 8 bases and J dropped 6; count of bases not matched to a gene: 12. The CDR3 runs to 14 residues. The CDR3, as DNA: TGTGCCAGCGGCCGCGACAGGGTACTGAATGGCTACACCTTC. Translating gives CASGRDRVLNGYTF.

This clonotype was picked up a small number of times. With a far larger clone one base away, a read error is the likely cause. Written as DNA, the CDR3 is TGTGCCAGCATCAAACAACTATGGGACACTGAAGCTTTCTTT. As protein: CASIKQLWDTEAFF. This chain uses TRBV6-4 with TRBJ1-1; D unclear. Germline V gene sequence: CDR1 MRHNA, CDR2 SNTAGT. This CDR3 has 14 residues. V shed 7 bases and J shed 3 bases, with 15 bases lying between them.

This clonotype was observed many times. The chain recombines TRBV3-1 with TRBJ2-6; D gene ambiguous. The CDR3 consists of 14 residues. Germline V gene lookup returns CDR1 LGHDT and CDR2 YNNKEL (reference sequence). Trimming shortened V by 4 bases and J by 0 bases, and 4 bases separated the two germline ends. CDR3 sequence reads: CASSRSSGANVLTF. DNA of the CDR3: TGTGCCAGCAGCCGGAGCTCTGGGGCCAACGTCCTGACTTTC. Based on the CDR3 plus reference TRBV3-1 and TRBJ2-6, the full variable domain is DTAVSQTPKYLVTQMGNDKSIKCEQNLGHDTMYWYKQDSKKFLKIMFSYNNKELIINETVPNRFSPKSPDKAHLNLHINSLELGDSAVYFCASSRSSGANVLTFGAGSRLTVL.

This clonotype appeared a few times. The chain uses TRBV11-3 and TRBJ2-7; the match to TRBD2 covers 8 bases. The trim removed 5 bases at V and 2 bases at J, leaving 5 bases unmatched. CDR1 SGHNT and CDR2 YENEEA come from the germline V gene. The CDR3 is 14 amino acids. The CDR3 here is CASSPRGGTYEQYF. The CDR3 bases are TGTGCCAGCAGCCCACGCGGGGGGACCTACGAGCAGTACTTC.

The chain has TRBV6-1 and TRBJ2-1; D might be TRBD1 or TRBD2, each matching 5 bases. Deletions cut 10 bases from V and 4 bases from J, with 23 bases between. The germline CDR1 and CDR2 sequences are MNHNS and SASEGT. CDR3 size: 16 residues. The CDR3 DNA follows: TGTGCCATCAACTCCCGGGACGGAGGCTCATACAATGAGCAGTTCTTC. As protein: CAINSRDGGSYNEQFF.

The chain couples TRBV6-2 or TRBV6-3 to TRBJ1-1; 9 bases match TRBD1. CDR3 length: 14 residues. V trimming: 6 bases; J trimming: 3 bases; junction bases outside the gene matches: 5. CDR1 and CDR2 (germline): MNHEY, SVGEGT. As DNA, the CDR3 is TGTGCCAGCAGCCCGGGACAGGGAGACACTGAAGCTTTCTTT. It translates to CASSPGQGDTEAFF.

This chain links TRBV7-2 with TRBJ2-1, with unresolved D. The last part of the DNA fits TRBJ2-5 better; the J call may be wrong. The germline V gene has CDR1 SGHTA and CDR2 FQGNSA. CDR3 length: 14 amino acids. Here the CDR3 reads CASSLFFPQETQYF. The DNA of the CDR3 is TGTGCCAGCAGCTTATTTTTCCCCCAAGAGACCCAGTACTTC.

The V gene is TRBV7-2, the J gene TRBJ2-7, with 9 bases fitting TRBD2. The V segment lost 6 bases and the J segment 1 base; nucleotides outside the gene matches: 4. This CDR3 has 14 residues. Germline V gene data show CDR1 as SGHTA and CDR2 as FQGNSA. CDR3 sequence reads: CASRATSGSYEQYF. The CDR3, as DNA: TGTGCCAGCAGGGCAACTAGCGGGTCCTACGAGCAGTACTTC.

The V and J genes are TRBV12-3 or TRBV12-4 and TRBJ2-1; TRBD1 matches 7 bases. The CDR3 has 16 residues. V lost 1 base, J lost 7 bases, and 10 bases stayed unmatched. Here the CDR3 reads CASSLGGGWLMNEQFF. CDR3 nucleotide sequence: TGTGCCAGCAGTTTAGGAGGGGGCTGGTTAATGAATGAGCAGTTCTTC.

The chain combines TRBV20-1 with TRBJ1-2, with 7 bases that match TRBD1. In germline, CDR1 is DFQATT, CDR2 SNEGSKA (reference sequence). V shed 3 bases and J 10 bases; nucleotides not matched to a gene: 17. The CDR3 contains 15 residues. DNA of the CDR3: TGCAGTGCTAGGTGTAGGACAGGAGTAAGGGATGCCTACACCTTC. This gives the protein CSARCRTGVRDAYTF.

The table lists this clonotype with many counts. The J gene is TRBJ2-1, the V gene TRBV7-9, with 9 bases that match TRBD2. Looked up from germline, CDR1 is SEHNR and CDR2 is FQNEAQ (reference sequence). The CDR3 has 15 amino acids. Germline trimming cut 1 base from V and 8 bases from J; bases unmatched to any gene: 6. The CDR3 loop is CASSLVLAGDDEQFF. CDR3 bases: TGTGCCAGCAGCTTAGTGTTAGCGGGAGACGATGAGCAGTTCTTC.

This chain uses TRBV3-1 with TRBJ2-3, with 7 bases identical to TRBD2. The junction had 11 bases not matched to a gene; V was cut back by 3 bases and J by 5 bases. The CDR3 runs to 16 residues. The V gene's germline CDR1 is LGHDT and CDR2 YNNKEL (reference sequence). The CDR3 is CASSQRLAPPGDTQYF. The CDR3 nucleotides read TGTGCCAGCAGCCAGCGACTAGCACCGCCGGGAGATACGCAGTATTTT.

This clonotype came up many times. The rearrangement joins TRBV28 to TRBJ1-1, with D perhaps matching TRBD1 (6 bases). CDR3 length: 13 amino acids. Per the germline V gene, CDR1 is MDHEN and CDR2 is SYDVKM. V lost 5 bases to trimming and J lost 5 bases, with 12 bases between them. In DNA, the CDR3 is TGTGCCAGCAGTAGAACCGGGACAACTGAAGCTTTCTTT. Residues: CASSRTGTTEAFF.

Note on this clonotype: Since a far larger clone is one base different, this is likely a read error. The V and J genes are TRBV6-4 and TRBJ2-5; D call uncertain. The end of the DNA is better explained by TRBJ2-1, so the J call may be wrong. The CDR3 length is 13 residues. Germline V gene lookup returns CDR1 MRHNA and CDR2 SNTAGT. DNA of the CDR3: TGTGCCATCAGTATAAGCTCCTACAATGAGCAGTTCTTC. Residues: CAISISSYNEQFF.

This clonotype was observed at least ten times. This chain links TRBV28 with TRBJ2-7, with TRBD2 identical over 10 bases. Germline V CDR1 and CDR2: MDHEN, SYDVKM. V trimming: 5 bases; J trimming: 2 bases; junction bases outside the gene matches: 12. This CDR3 has 17 amino acids. The CDR3 DNA sequence: TGTGCCAGCAGTCAACCGCGACTAGCGGGCAACACCTACGAGCAGTACTTC. This encodes CASSQPRLAGNTYEQYF.

V gene TRBV5-1 combines with J gene TRBJ2-1; D remains unclear. The V and J ends lost 0 bases and 7 bases respectively, with 11 bases between them. The CDR3 is 14 amino acids. Germline lookup yields CDR1 SGHRS and CDR2 YFSETQ. In DNA, the CDR3 is TGCGCCAGCAGCTTGGGACCCCAAGGGAATGAGCAGTTCTTC. Translated: CASSLGPQGNEQFF. The full variable domain, rest sourced from reference TRBV5-1 and TRBJ2-1, is KAGVTQTPRYLIKTRGQQVTLSCSPISGHRSVSWYQQTPGQGLQFLFEYFSETQRNKGNFPGRFSGRQFSNSRSEMNVSTLELGDSALYLCASSLGPQGNEQFFGPGTRLTVL.

This clonotype was seen repeatedly, ten times or more. The chain couples TRBV28 to TRBJ1-1; TRBD1 matches at 8 bases. Germline CDR1 and CDR2: MDHEN and SYDVKM. Losses at the gene ends were 9 bases for V and 1 base for J; bases not matched to a gene: 10. There are 15 residues in the CDR3. The CDR3 reads CASTSQGASNTEAFF. Written as DNA, the CDR3 is TGTGCCAGTACTTCTCAGGGGGCCTCGAACACTGAAGCTTTCTTT.